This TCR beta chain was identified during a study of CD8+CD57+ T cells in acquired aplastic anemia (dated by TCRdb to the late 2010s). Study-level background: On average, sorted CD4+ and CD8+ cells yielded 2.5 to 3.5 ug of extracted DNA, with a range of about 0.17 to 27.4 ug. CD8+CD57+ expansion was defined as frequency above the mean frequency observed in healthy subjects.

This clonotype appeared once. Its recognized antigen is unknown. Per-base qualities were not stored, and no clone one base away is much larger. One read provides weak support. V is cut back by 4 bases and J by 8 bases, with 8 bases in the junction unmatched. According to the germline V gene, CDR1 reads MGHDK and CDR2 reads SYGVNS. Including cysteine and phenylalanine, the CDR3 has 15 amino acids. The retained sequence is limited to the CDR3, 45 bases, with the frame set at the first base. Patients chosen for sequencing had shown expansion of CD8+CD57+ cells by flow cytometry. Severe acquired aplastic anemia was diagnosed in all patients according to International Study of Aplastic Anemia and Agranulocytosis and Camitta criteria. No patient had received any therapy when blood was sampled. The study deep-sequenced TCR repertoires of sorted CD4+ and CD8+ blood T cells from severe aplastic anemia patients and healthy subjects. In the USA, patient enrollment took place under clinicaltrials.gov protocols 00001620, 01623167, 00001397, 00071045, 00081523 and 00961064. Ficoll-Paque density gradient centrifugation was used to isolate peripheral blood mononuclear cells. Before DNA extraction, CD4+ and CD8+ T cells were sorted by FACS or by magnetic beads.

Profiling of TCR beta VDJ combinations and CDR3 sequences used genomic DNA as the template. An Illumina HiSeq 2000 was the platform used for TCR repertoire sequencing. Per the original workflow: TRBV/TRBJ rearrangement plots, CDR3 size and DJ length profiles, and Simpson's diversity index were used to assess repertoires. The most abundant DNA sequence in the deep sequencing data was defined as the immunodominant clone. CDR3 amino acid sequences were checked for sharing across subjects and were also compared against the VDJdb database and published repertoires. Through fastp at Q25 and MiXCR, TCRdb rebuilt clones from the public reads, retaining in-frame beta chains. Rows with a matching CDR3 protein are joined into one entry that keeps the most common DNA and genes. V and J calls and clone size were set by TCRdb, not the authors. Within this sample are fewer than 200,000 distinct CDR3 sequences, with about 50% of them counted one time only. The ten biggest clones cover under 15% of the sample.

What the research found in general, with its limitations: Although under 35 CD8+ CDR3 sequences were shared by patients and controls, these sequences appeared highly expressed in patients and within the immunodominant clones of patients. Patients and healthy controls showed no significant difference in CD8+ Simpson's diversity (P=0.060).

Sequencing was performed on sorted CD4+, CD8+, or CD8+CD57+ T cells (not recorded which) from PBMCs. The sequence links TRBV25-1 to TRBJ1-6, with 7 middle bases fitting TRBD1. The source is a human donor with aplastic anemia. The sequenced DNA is TGTGCCAGCAGTGCAACGGGACAGCCGGATTCACCCCTCCACTTT. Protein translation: CASSATGQPDSPLHF.